These T cell receptor beta chains were read from a single sample in a study of blood T cells in healthy people across ages. MiXCR, run by TCRdb on the 5' RACE reads, gives a single entry per CDR3 protein. This table has 1,800,000 or so distinct CDR3 sequences, roughly two fifths appearing once. Sequenced input: blood. The receptors derive from a human donor in good health. Both conserved end residues are part of each CDR3. The D gene is left open where the match is weak. Part of the rows lack a size; the others show once, few, many or a class for expanded clones.

clone size	V gene	D gene	J gene	CDR3 DNA	CDR3 protein
-	TRBV20-1	-	TRBJ1-1	TGCAGTGCTACGGGACCGCCGAACACTGAAGCTTTCTTT	CSATGPPNTEAFF
few	TRBV5-1	-	TRBJ2-1	TGCGCCAGCAGCTTGTTCCGTCGTGATCTCTACAATGAGCAGTTCTTC	CASSLFRRDLYNEQFF
-	TRBV7-9	-	TRBJ1-2	TGTGCCAGCAGCTTTGTAGACTATGGCTACACCTTC	CASSFVDYGYTF
few	TRBV29-1	-	TRBJ2-3	TGCAGCCCCGATGAGGCCGGCACAGATACGCAGTATTTT	CSPDEAGTDTQYF
few	TRBV10-3	TRBD1	TRBJ1-2	TGTGCCATCAGTGCGTATCAGGGGGCCTATGGCTACACCTTC	CAISAYQGAYGYTF
few	TRBV6-2/TRBV6-3	TRBD1	TRBJ2-2	TGTGCCAGCAGTGGACAGGGGAGAACCGGGGAGCTGTTTTTT	CASSGQGRTGELFF
-	TRBV6-1	TRBD2	TRBJ2-3	TGTGTCAGCAGTGAAACTCGGGGGGTCACAGATACGCAGTATTTT	CVSSETRGVTDTQYF
once	TRBV7-9	-	TRBJ1-5	TGTGCCAGCAGTTTCGAGGGGGGTATGTGGAGTGGCAGCAATCAGCCCCAGCATTTT	CASSFEGGMWSGSNQPQHF
once	TRBV7-9	-	TRBJ1-1	TGTGCCAGCAGCTTAGGCGGGTCCCTTAAAGCTTTCTTT	CASSLGGSLKAFF
few	TRBV7-2	-	TRBJ2-5	TGTGCCAGCAGCCGTGACAGCTTACAAGAGACCCAGTACTTC	CASSRDSLQETQYF
-	TRBV7-9	-	TRBJ1-1	TGTGCCAGCAGCTTAGCAGTCGGGGGGACTGAAGCTTTCTTT	CASSLAVGGTEAFF
-	TRBV20-1	-	TRBJ2-5	TGCAGTGCCGACTTCGGTCTACAAGAGACCCAGTACTTC	CSADFGLQETQYF
few	TRBV4-2	-	TRBJ2-3	TGTGCCAGCAGCCCCCTGGCCGCCGAACGAGCAGATACGCAGTATTTT	CASSPLAAERADTQYF